Below are 18 T cell receptor beta chains sequenced from a single sample in a study of shared T cell receptors in the human thymus. Clones were sequenced by immunoSEQ multiplex PCR, and TCRdb holds only the in-frame ones, with some missing. This table has 600,000 to 900,000 clones, 80% to 90% appearing once. These data also featured in a second study, about human thymus T cells.

Sequencing input: thymocytes. The receptors shown here come from a girl under three years old with a congenital heart defect.

This chain connects TRBV14 to TRBJ2-1, with unresolved D. This CDR3 contains 19 residues. Germline V gives CDR1 SGHDN, CDR2 FVKESK. The V gene lost 0 bases and the J gene lost 6 bases, with 24 bases spanning the gap. CDR3 nucleotides: TGTGCCAGCAGCCAAGATTCCGACGCTCGGCGGAACCGTCTCAATGAGCAGTTCTTC. Encoded protein: CASSQDSDARRNRLNEQFF. The variable domain in full, completed from reference TRBV14 and TRBJ2-1, reads EAGVTQFPSHSVIEKGQTVTLRCDPISGHDNLYWYRRVMGKEIKFLLHFVKESKQDESGMPNNRFLAERTGGTYSTLKVQPAELEDSGVYFCASSQDSDARRNRLNEQFFGPGTRLTVL.

This clone was counted between two and nine times. The chain carries TRBV5-4 and TRBJ2-1, with TRBD2 matching over 16 bases. The CDR3 contains 16 residues. Unmatched junction bases numbered 4, after V lost 4 bases and J lost 6 bases. The germline CDR1 and CDR2 sequences are SGHNT and YYREEE (reference sequence). CDR3 DNA: TGTGCCAGCAGCGGAGGGACTAGCGGGGGGGCCAATGAGCAGTTCTTC. This gives the protein CASSGGTSGGANEQFF.

The chain is built from TRBV6-6 and TRBJ1-4; D not resolved. Trimming cost V 5 bases and J 8 bases, with 9 bases left between them. CDR1 is MNHNY and CDR2 is SVGAGI in the germline V gene (reference sequence). The CDR3 runs to 12 residues. CDR3 protein: CASSITVEKLFF. The CDR3 DNA sequence: TGTGCCAGCAGTATCACTGTAGAAAAACTGTTTTTT.

The chain recombines TRBV16 with TRBJ1-5; no reliable D call. Germline assignment: CDR1 KGHSY and CDR2 FQNENV. Trimming took off 6 bases at V and 0 bases at J, with 15 bases between the two ends. The length of the CDR3 is 16 residues. CDR3 DNA: TGTGCCAGCAGTCAGAGGCGGCCGTATAGCAATCAGCCCCAGCATTTT. Protein product: CASSQRRPYSNQPQHF.

The chain recombines TRBV5-1 with TRBJ2-6; TRBD1 agrees at 10 bases. After removal of 7 bases from V and 0 bases from J, the junction contained 16 bases not matched to a gene. This CDR3 contains 20 residues. The germline V gene encodes CDR1 SGHRS and CDR2 YFSETQ. The CDR3 DNA reads TGCGCCAGCGAAAAGGGGTTAGGACAGGGGGGGGTCTCTGGGGCCAACGTCCTGACTTTC. Translating gives CASEKGLGQGGVSGANVLTF.

The V gene is TRBV6-5, the J gene TRBJ1-2; maybe TRBD1 (5 bases). CDR1 is MNHEY and CDR2 is SVGAGI in the germline V gene. The CDR3 extends over 13 amino acids. Trimming cost V 6 bases and J 4 bases, with 12 bases left between them. Here the CDR3 reads CASSQNRSYGYTF. The CDR3 DNA follows: TGTGCCAGCAGCCAGAACAGGAGCTATGGCTACACCTTC.

This chain joins TRBV4-3 and TRBJ1-4, with 10 nucleotides matching TRBD1. The V segment lost 5 bases and the J segment 8 bases; nucleotides outside the gene matches: 17. The germline CDR1 and CDR2 sequences are LGHNA and YSLEER. The CDR3 is made up of 18 amino acids. This CDR3 is CASSESRGTGTGEEKLFF. Written as DNA, the CDR3 is TGCGCCAGCAGCGAAAGCAGGGGCACCGGGACAGGGGAAGAAAAACTGTTTTTT.

The CDR3 region is CASSLGTGKSPEQYF. The CDR3 DNA follows: TGTGCCAGCAGTTTAGGGACAGGGAAGAGTCCCGAGCAGTACTTC. This sequence joins TRBV28 and TRBJ2-7; 9 nucleotides agree with TRBD1. There are 15 residues in the CDR3. With V trimmed by 2 bases and J by 6 bases, 8 bases remained unmatched. Germline V gives CDR1 MDHEN, CDR2 SYDVKM.

The chain recombines TRBV5-6 with TRBJ2-3, with D perhaps TRBD1 (5 bases). Germline V gives CDR1 SGHDT, CDR2 YYEEEE. The CDR3 runs 19 residues. The V and J ends lost 1 base and 1 base respectively, with 22 bases between them. The CDR3 here is CASSLRDQEIRVGTDTQYF. CDR3 sequence (DNA): TGTGCCAGCAGCTTGAGGGATCAGGAGATCAGGGTCGGCACAGATACGCAGTATTTT.

The chain joins TRBV5-4 to TRBJ2-7; TRBD1 might be the D (6 bases). The germline gives CDR1 SGHNT, CDR2 YYREEE (reference sequence). Trimming cost V 4 bases and J 7 bases, with 15 bases left between them. The CDR3 loop spans 13 amino acids. The CDR3 protein is CASSSDRTGEQYF. CDR3 coding DNA: TGTGCCAGCAGCAGCGACAGGACGGGAGAGCAGTACTTC.

The gene calls are TRBV13 and TRBJ1-1; the match to TRBD1 covers 7 bases. CDR3 length: 13 amino acids. Germline CDR1 reads PRHDT; CDR2 reads FYEKMQ (reference sequence). Trimming cost V 1 base and J 7 bases; bases outside gene matches: 3. CDR3 protein: CASSLAGGNEAFF. The DNA of the CDR3 is TGTGCCAGCAGCTTAGCAGGGGGTAATGAAGCTTTCTTT.

This clone was observed once. The rearrangement uses TRBV7-2 and TRBJ2-1; perhaps TRBD2 as D (6 bases). The germline V and J ends were trimmed by 5 bases and 6 bases, with 11 bases remaining between them. Germline CDR1 SGHTA, CDR2 FQGNSA. The CDR3 consists of 13 residues. Here the CDR3 DNA reads TGTGCCAGCAGCGCCGGGGGTACCAATGAGCAGTTCTTC. This gives the protein CASSAGGTNEQFF.

A few counts support this clone. The J gene is TRBJ2-2, the V gene TRBV6-4, with D possibly being TRBD1 (7 bases). Germline V gene sequence: CDR1 MRHNA, CDR2 SNTAGT. The CDR3 covers 18 residues. V was shortened by 4 bases and J by 1 base, with 19 bases between the two germline ends. The CDR3: CASSARGDRHLNTGELFF. The CDR3, as DNA: TGTGCCAGCAGTGCCAGGGGGGACAGACACTTGAACACCGGGGAGCTGTTTTTT.

This chain connects TRBV4-3 to TRBJ2-1; D is unresolved. The V end lost 4 bases, the J end lost 5 bases, and 15 bases lay between the germline ends. Germline V CDR1 and CDR2: LGHNA, YSLEER. CDR3 length equals 15 residues. CDR3 sequence reads: CASSPTLARNNEQFF. The CDR3 coding sequence is TGCGCCAGCAGCCCGACTCTGGCTAGAAACAATGAGCAGTTCTTC.

The CDR3 protein is CASSQDKRGALEETQYF. The CDR3 DNA sequence: TGCGCCAGCAGCCAAGATAAGCGGGGGGCCCTAGAAGAGACCCAGTACTTC. V gene TRBV4-1 combines with J gene TRBJ2-5, with 9 bases that match TRBD2. The CDR3 length is 17 residues. Germline V gene data show CDR1 as MGHRA and CDR2 as YSYEKL. V lost 0 bases, J lost 3 bases, and 8 bases stayed unmatched.

V gene TRBV6-1 combines with J gene TRBJ2-7, with D tentatively TRBD2 (6 bases). Trimming shortened V by 5 bases and J by 0 bases, and 14 bases separated the two germline ends. This CDR3 is built from 15 residues. Germline values: CDR1 MNHNS, CDR2 SASEGT. CDR3 nucleotide sequence: TGTGCCAGCAGTTCCCGGGGCGGGGTCTCCTACGAGCAGTACTTC. Translation gives CASSSRGGVSYEQYF.

This chain joins TRBV7-2 and TRBJ2-3; 13 nucleotides align to TRBD2. The germline gives CDR1 SGHTA, CDR2 FQGNSA. V shed 4 bases, J shed 4 bases, and the junction held 5 bases outside the gene matches. The CDR3 totals 16 residues. This chain's CDR3 is CASSSRLAGGPDTQYF. CDR3 coding DNA: TGTGCCAGCAGCTCCAGACTAGCGGGGGGCCCAGATACGCAGTATTTT.

The rearrangement links TRBV7-3 to TRBJ2-3; the D gene is possibly TRBD1 (9 bases). Per germline, CDR1 SGHTA and CDR2 FQGTGA. This CDR3 contains 17 residues. V was clipped by 0 bases and J by 3 bases, with 16 bases between them. CDR3 in amino acids: CASSLTGRGQGTDTQYF. The CDR3 coding sequence is TGTGCCAGCAGCTTAACCGGGAGGGGACAGGGTACAGATACGCAGTATTTT.